This T cell receptor beta chain was obtained from a study of T cell responses to AZD1222 COVID-19 vaccine. Study findings and constraints: Most donors were white British, females outnumbered males, and clonal diversity was possibly underestimated. Unmutated variant regions reportedly attract nearly half of all spike-specific TCRs.

Data came from immunoSEQ multiplex PCR; TCRdb stores just in-frame clones and leaves some out. This table holds roughly 29,000 clones, more than 85% found once. Note on this clone: Its antigen is not identified.

The CDR3 contains 13 residues. Trimming pared 3 bases from V and 7 bases from J, leaving 12 bases between. Per germline, CDR1 SGHTA and CDR2 FQGNSA. This sequence was found in an adult in good health. The chain couples TRBV7-2 to TRBJ1-2; D ambiguous. The sample consisted of peripheral blood, taken on day 0 of AZD1222 vaccination. The CDR3 nucleotides are TGTGCCAGCAGCTTCTCCAGCTTCCGTGGCTACACCTTC. Translating gives CASSFSSFRGYTF.